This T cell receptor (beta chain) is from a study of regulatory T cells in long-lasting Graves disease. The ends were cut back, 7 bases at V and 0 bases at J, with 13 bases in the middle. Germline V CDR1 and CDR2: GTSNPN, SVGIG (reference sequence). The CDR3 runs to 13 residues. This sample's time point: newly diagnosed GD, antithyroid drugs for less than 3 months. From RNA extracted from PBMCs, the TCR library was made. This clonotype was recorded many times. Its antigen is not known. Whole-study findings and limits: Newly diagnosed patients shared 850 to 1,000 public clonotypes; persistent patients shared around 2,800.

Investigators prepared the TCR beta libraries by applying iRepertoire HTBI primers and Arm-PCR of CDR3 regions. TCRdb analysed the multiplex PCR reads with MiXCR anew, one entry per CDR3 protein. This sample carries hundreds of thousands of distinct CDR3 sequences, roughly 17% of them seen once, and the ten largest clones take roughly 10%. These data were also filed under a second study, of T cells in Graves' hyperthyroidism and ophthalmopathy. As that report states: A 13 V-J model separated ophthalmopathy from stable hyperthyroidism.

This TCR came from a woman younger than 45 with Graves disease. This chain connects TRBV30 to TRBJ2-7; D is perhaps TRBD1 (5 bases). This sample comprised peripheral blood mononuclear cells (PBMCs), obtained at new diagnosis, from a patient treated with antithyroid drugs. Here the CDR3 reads CAYLQDNSYEQYF. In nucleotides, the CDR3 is TGTGCCTACCTTCAGGACAACTCCTACGAGCAGTACTTC.